The T cell receptor (beta chain) described here comes from a study of T cell responses to AZD1222 COVID-19 vaccine. Study results and limitations: Seropositivity was recorded at baseline in only a handful of AZD1222 recipients.

A word on this clone: Antigen unknown.

Produced via immunoSEQ multiplex PCR; TCRdb's table is partial and in-frame only. The table includes under 140,000 clones, around 90% detected once. The germline V gene encodes CDR1 MNHNY and CDR2 SVGAGI (reference sequence). The ends were cut back, 7 bases at V and 4 bases at J, with 10 bases in the middle. The CDR3 is 12 residues long. This clonotype originated in an adult in good health. The specimen was peripheral blood, collected on day 0 of AZD1222 vaccination. The chain joins TRBV6-6 to TRBJ1-1; D gene uncertain. The CDR3 reads CASTLGATEAFF. In DNA, the CDR3 is TGTGCCAGCACCCTCGGAGCCACTGAAGCTTTCTTT.